The next 7 T cell receptor beta chains were all read from a single sample in a study of T cell clones after liver transplantation. Profiling relied on immunoSEQ multiplex PCR, and the TCRdb table lists in-frame clones only, not all of them. The repertoire consists of fewer than 50,000 clones, with about 86% occurring once and the leading ten covering approximately 2.7%. The sequencing used CD4+ T cells from blood, collected 24 months after liver transplant. These receptors came from a human patient who received a liver transplant. These T cells may partly come from the graft donor.

This clone has a handful of counts. This chain uses TRBV5-1 with TRBJ2-5; TRBD1 is a possible D gene (5 bases). This CDR3 is built from 15 residues. With 3 bases removed from V and 3 bases from J, the gap between germline ends came to 15 bases. Germline assignment: CDR1 SGHRS and CDR2 YFSETQ. The CDR3 region has the DNA TGCGCCAGCAGCTCTCAGGGTGTAAGGGAAGAGACCCAGTACTTC. As protein: CASSSQGVREETQYF.

The table lists this clone with a count of one. The chain is built from TRBV6-5 and TRBJ2-7, with D tentatively TRBD2 (5 bases). Germline assignment: CDR1 MNHEY and CDR2 SVGAGI. V dropped 2 bases and J dropped 5 bases, with 16 bases sitting between them. The CDR3 consists of 15 residues. CDR3 DNA: TGTGCCAGCAGTTACGATGTCGGGGTCCCCCACGAGCAGTACTTC. Protein sequence: CASSYDVGVPHEQYF.

The CDR3 protein is CASSRQLSMNTEAFF. Written as DNA, the CDR3 is TGTGCCAGTAGCCGACAGCTATCCATGAACACTGAAGCTTTCTTT. The chain links TRBV19 to TRBJ1-1, with a weak D call TRBD1 (5 bases). CDR3 size: 15 residues. Germline V gives CDR1 LNHDA, CDR2 SQIVND (reference sequence). With 6 bases removed from V and 0 bases from J, the gap between germline ends came to 14 bases.

The CDR3 region has the DNA TGCGCCAGCAGCCCCACTGGACCACCTGAAGCTTTCTTT. Protein: CASSPTGPPEAFF. This sequence joins TRBV5-1 and TRBJ1-1; no clear D gene. Germline CDR1 reads SGHRS; CDR2 reads YFSETQ. The V end was cut by 4 bases, the J end by 6 bases, with 13 bases between. The CDR3 contains 13 residues.

The gene calls are TRBV20-1 and TRBJ2-5; D uncertain. CDR1 and CDR2 (germline): DFQATT, SNEGSKA (reference sequence). V was clipped by 6 bases and J by 5 bases, with 10 bases between them. This CDR3 is built from 11 residues. The CDR3 bases are TGCAGTGCCAGCCCTGAGGAGACCCAGTACTTC. Translating gives CSASPEETQYF.

The J gene is TRBJ2-7, the V gene TRBV29-1, with D perhaps TRBD2 (5 bases). This CDR3 is built from 12 residues. Germline CDR1 and CDR2: SQVTM and ANQGSEA. Trimming left V 3 bases short and J 5 bases short, with 11 bases between. The CDR3 nucleotides are TGCAGCGTTGATGCTGGAGGAGACGAGCAGTACTTC. Encoded protein: CSVDAGGDEQYF.

J is TRBJ2-7 and V is TRBV7-8; 7 bases are a match to TRBD2. V lost 3 bases and J lost 3; bases outside the gene matches: 11. CDR1 is SGHVS and CDR2 is FQNEAQ in the germline V gene. The CDR3 runs to 16 residues. CDR3 region: CASSLAGTTINYEQYF. The CDR3 region has the DNA TGTGCCAGCAGCTTGGCCGGGACTACAATAAACTACGAGCAGTACTTC.